The entry that follows covers one T cell receptor (beta chain) sequence. It has no known antigen specificity. One base away there is no much larger clone; base qualities are not given. The sample is drawn from a study of blood T cell repertoires in COVID-19 (TCRdb year 2020). With respect to the entire study: The collaborator samples originated in the United States, Italy and Spain and spanned the acute and convalescent phases of COVID-19. The prospective study material was composed of cDNA or gDNA derived from T cells, B-cell-depleted T cells, or PBMCs. Deeply sampled blood TCRbeta repertoires from subjects exposed to, actively infected with, or recovered from COVID-19 were included in the dataset. The repertoires were released in a freely available public database meant as a resource for research on the immune response to SARS-CoV-2. The samples were drawn from the first 160 participants of the ongoing ImmuneRACE study and from more than 1,000 subjects provided by 6 global collaborators. Nearly every sample came with metadata listing a de-identified subject ID, COVID-19 status, age in years and sex. Where available, HLA class I and class II types were taken from metadata supplied by the sample provider and were not determined by assay-based typing.

The paper's findings and limits, for the study overall: How much clinical and demographic metadata was included differed by source and by participant, and the metadata was provided uncurated.

The immunoSEQ Assay, a bias-controlled multiplex PCR, was used to amplify TCRbeta CDR3 regions from genomic DNA. Per the original workflow: The number of nucleated cells in each sample was estimated from the amplification of reference gene primers within the assay. Sequence reads were collapsed and filtered to measure the absolute abundance of every unique TCRbeta CDR3 rearrangement. Productive Simpson clonality was computed per sample as the square root of Simpson's diversity index over productive rearrangements. TCRdb carries this immuneACCESS record with in-frame sequences only. Its versions omit some clonotypes, under half of them owing to an unresolved V gene in the studies checked, with the rest unexplained. Clone size and the V and J calls come from that table; the DNA yielded D and trimming. The sample table lists roughly 250,000 clones, 88% of them with a count of one. Together, the top ten hold approximately 4% of the sample.

Samples from volunteer blood donors who had recovered from COVID-19 were contributed by a second Seattle source. Collaborating institutions collected whole blood in K2EDTA tubes following their own protocols. For TCRbeta analysis, collaborator samples were shipped as frozen whole blood, as isolated PBMCs, or as DNA extracted from either sample type. The TCR sequence derives from a man in his sixties who had recovered from COVID-19. Sequencing used peripheral blood.

The CDR3 loop reads CASSLTGQAVTEAFF. DNA sequence: TGTGCCAGCAGCTTAACAGGACAGGCCGTCACTGAAGCTTTCTTT. Recombination linked TRBV11-2 to TRBJ1-1; 7 bases in between match TRBD1. CDR1 and CDR2, looked up from the germline V gene, are SGHAT and FQNNGV. Germline trimming amounts to 2 bases on V and 4 bases on J, with 7 as the count of junction bases outside the gene matches. The CDR3 has 15 amino acids, counting the end cysteine and phenylalanine. The read is trimmed to its CDR3 DNA, 45 bases read in frame from base 1.